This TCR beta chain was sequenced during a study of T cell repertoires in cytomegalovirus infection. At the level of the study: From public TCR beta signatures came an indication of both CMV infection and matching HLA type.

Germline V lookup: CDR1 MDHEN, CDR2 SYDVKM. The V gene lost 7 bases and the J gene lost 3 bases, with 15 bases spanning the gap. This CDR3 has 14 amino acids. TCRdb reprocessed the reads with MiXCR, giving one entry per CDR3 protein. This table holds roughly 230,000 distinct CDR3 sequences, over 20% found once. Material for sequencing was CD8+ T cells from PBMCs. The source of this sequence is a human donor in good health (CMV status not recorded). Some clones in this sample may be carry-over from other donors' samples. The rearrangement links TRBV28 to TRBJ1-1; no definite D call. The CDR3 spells CASIPPREDTEAFF. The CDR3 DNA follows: TGTGCCAGCATTCCTCCGCGGGAGGACACTGAAGCTTTCTTT.